This T cell receptor (beta chain) was sequenced during a study of blood T cell repertoires in COVID-19. CDR1 is KGHSH and CDR2 is LQKENI in the germline V gene. The V end lost 3 bases, the J end lost 5 bases, and 5 bases lay between the germline ends. There are 11 residues in the CDR3. TCRdb keeps only in-frame clones here, not all; method: immunoSEQ multiplex PCR. The data hold more than 100,000 clones, with 75% to 90% observed a single time. J is TRBJ2-7 and V is TRBV18; D remains ambiguous. Material for sequencing was peripheral blood. This TCR derives from a man in his fifties with active COVID-19. The CDR3 protein is CASSPQNEQYF. CDR3 in DNA: TGTGCCAGCTCACCTCAAAACGAGCAGTACTTC.